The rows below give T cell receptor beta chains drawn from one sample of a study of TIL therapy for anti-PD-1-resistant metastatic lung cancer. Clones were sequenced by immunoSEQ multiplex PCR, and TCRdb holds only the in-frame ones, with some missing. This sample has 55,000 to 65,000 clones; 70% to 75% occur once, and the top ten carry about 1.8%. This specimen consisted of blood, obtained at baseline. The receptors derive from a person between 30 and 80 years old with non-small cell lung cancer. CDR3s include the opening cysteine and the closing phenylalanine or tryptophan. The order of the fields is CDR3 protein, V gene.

CDR3: CASSSDGGNQPQHF; V: TRBV7-8
CDR3: CASSLWTAYGYTF; V: TRBV18
CDR3: CASSRQGAGDGYTF; V: TRBV6-5
CDR3: CASSSTGNNSPLHF; V: TRBV5-1
CDR3: CASSLLPGQGDTQYF; V: TRBV11-2
CDR3: CASPCGSYNSPLHF; V: TRBV5-1
CDR3: CASSIRVGSLNYGYTF; V: TRBV19
CDR3: CASRPSTAGYGYTF; V: TRBV11-2
CDR3: CASSPTGDGYTF; V: TRBV18
CDR3: CASSYSEGDYGYTF; V: TRBV6-5
CDR3: CSVGAANQPQHF; V: TRBV29-1
CDR3: CASSLAAGTEYNEQFF; V: TRBV5-1